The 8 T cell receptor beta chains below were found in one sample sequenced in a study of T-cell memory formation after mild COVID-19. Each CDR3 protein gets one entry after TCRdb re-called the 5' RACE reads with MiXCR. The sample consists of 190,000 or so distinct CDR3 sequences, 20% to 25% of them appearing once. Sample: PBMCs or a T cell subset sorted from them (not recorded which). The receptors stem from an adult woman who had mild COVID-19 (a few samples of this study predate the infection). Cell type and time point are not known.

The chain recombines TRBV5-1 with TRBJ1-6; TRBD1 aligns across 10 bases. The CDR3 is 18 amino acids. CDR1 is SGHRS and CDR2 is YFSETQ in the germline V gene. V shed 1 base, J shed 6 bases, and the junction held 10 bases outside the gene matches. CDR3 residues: CASSLLPAGQGFNSPLHF. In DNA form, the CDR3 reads TGCGCCAGCAGCTTGCTTCCAGCGGGACAGGGGTTTAATTCACCCCTCCACTTT. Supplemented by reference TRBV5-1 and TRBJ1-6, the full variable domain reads KAGVTQTPRYLIKTRGQQVTLSCSPISGHRSVSWYQQTPGQGLQFLFEYFSETQRNKGNFPGRFSGRQFSNSRSEMNVSTLELGDSALYLCASSLLPAGQGFNSPLHFGNGTRLTVT.

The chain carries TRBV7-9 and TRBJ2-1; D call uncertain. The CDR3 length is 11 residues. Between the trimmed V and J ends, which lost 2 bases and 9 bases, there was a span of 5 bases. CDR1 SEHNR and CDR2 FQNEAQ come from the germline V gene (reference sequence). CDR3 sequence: CASSLMGEQFF. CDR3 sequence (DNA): TGTGCCAGCAGCTTAATGGGTGAGCAGTTCTTC.

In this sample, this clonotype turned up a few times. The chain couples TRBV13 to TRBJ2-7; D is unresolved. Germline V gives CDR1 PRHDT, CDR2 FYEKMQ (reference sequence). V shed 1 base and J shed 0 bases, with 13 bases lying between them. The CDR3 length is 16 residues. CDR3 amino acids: CASSLESGRNSYEQYF. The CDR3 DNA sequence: TGTGCCAGCAGCTTAGAATCCGGGCGGAACTCCTACGAGCAGTACTTC.

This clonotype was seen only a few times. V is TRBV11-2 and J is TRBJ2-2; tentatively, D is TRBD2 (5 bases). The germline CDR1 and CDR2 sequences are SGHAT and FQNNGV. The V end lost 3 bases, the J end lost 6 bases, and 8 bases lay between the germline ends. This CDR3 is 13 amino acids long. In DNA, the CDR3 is TGTGCCAGCAGCTTCGGGCGGGCCGGGGAGCTGTTTTTT. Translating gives CASSFGRAGELFF.

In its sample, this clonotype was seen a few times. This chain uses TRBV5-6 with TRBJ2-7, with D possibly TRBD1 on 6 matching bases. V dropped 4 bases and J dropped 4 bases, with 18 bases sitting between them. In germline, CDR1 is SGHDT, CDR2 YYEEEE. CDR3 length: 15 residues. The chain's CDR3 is CASSPTPGTLYEQYF. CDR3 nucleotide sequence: TGTGCCAGCAGCCCGACTCCCGGGACACTATACGAGCAGTACTTC.

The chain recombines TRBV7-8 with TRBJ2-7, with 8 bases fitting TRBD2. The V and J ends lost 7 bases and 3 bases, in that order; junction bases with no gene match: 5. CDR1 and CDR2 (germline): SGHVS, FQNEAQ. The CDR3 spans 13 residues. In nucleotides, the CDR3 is TGTGCCAGCACGGCGCGGGGGGTCTACGAGCAGTACTTC. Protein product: CASTARGVYEQYF. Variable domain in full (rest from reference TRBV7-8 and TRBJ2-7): GAGVSQSPRYKVAKRGQDVALRCDPISGHVSLFWYQQALGQGPEFLTYFQNEAQLDKSGLPSDRFFAERPEGSVSTLKIQRTQQEDSAVYLCASTARGVYEQYFGPGTRLTVT.

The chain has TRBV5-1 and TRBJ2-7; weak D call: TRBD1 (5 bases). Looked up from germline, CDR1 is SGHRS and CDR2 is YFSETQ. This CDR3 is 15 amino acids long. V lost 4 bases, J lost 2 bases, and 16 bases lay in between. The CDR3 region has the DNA TGCGCCAGCAGCCCGCACTCAGGGAATCCCTACGAGCAGTACTTC. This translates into CASSPHSGNPYEQYF.

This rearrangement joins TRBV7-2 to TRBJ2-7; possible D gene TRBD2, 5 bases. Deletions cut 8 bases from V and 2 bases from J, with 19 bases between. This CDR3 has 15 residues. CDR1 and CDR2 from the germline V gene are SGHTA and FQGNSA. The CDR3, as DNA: TGTGCCAGCGTCGAACGGGGAGAGGTTCCCTACGAGCAGTACTTC. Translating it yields CASVERGEVPYEQYF.